This entry features one TCR beta chain sequence. These data originate in a study of blood T cell repertoires in COVID-19. Across the whole study: Collection of acute and convalescent COVID-19 samples took place in the United States, Italy and Spain. T cells, B-cell-depleted T cells, or PBMCs provided the cDNA or gDNA that served as material.

Losses at the gene ends were 9 bases for V and 1 base for J; bases not matched to a gene: 13. This CDR3 has 17 residues. CDR1 and CDR2 from the germline V gene are SNHLY and FYNNEI. Original processing notes: Amplification with reference gene primers provided the estimates of nucleated cell counts. Clones were read by immunoSEQ multiplex PCR, and TCRdb kept only the in-frame ones, dropping some. From that table come the V and J calls and clone size; the DNA was used to work out D and trimming. The table lists approximately 250,000 clones, 84% of them singletons, with more than 1.5% in the top ten. Sequencing was carried out using peripheral blood. The TCR originated in a woman aged 40 to 50 who had recovered from COVID-19. This chain links TRBV2 with TRBJ2-3; 10 positions agree with TRBD1. The CDR3 sequence is CASRTGGGTSGTDTQYF. CDR3 nucleotide sequence: TGTGCCAGTCGGACAGGGGGAGGCACTAGCGGCACAGATACGCAGTATTTT.